Presented here are 5 T cell receptor beta chains from one specimen sequenced in a study of beta chain features in type 1 diabetes. Every bit of the isolated RNA underwent reverse transcription, so sequencing read expressed TCRB transcripts. Some clones are missing from TCRdb's copy, which holds only in-frame ones; the method was immunoSEQ multiplex PCR. Among 400,000 to 450,000 clones listed, 14% were seen once. The sample was naive CD4+ T cells from blood. These receptors were collected from a man aged 30 to 45 in good health.

This clone has a handful of counts. This chain links TRBV5-6 with TRBJ2-1; D possibly corresponds to TRBD1 (6 bases). This CDR3 is built from 14 residues. Germline V gives CDR1 SGHDT, CDR2 YYEEEE. V was pared by 4 bases and J by 4 bases, with 12 bases between. The CDR3 loop reads CASSRTGYYNEQFF. The CDR3 coding sequence is TGTGCCAGCAGCAGAACAGGGTATTACAATGAGCAGTTCTTC.

This clone turned up a few times. The genes are TRBV15 and TRBJ2-7, with 7 bases fitting TRBD1. The V gene end was trimmed by 0 bases and the J gene end by 1 base; junction bases not matched to a gene: 6. The germline V gene has CDR1 LNHNV and CDR2 YYDKDF (reference sequence). The CDR3 sequence is 16 residues long. CDR3 residues: CATSRDVGRGSYEQYV. The CDR3 DNA reads as TGTGCCACCAGCAGAGATGTTGGCAGGGGGTCCTACGAGCAGTACGTC.

This chain connects TRBV27 to TRBJ2-1; D is possibly TRBD1 or TRBD2 (5 bases each). This CDR3 is built from 11 residues. The V end lost 5 bases, the J end lost 10 bases, and 9 bases lay between the germline ends. Per germline, CDR1 MNHEY and CDR2 SMNVEV (reference sequence). The CDR3 reads CASSHGTEQFF. DNA of the CDR3: TGTGCCAGCAGTCATGGGACGGAGCAGTTCTTC.

This chain connects TRBV14 to TRBJ2-6, with TRBD2 as a possible D gene (5 bases). Germline-derived CDR1 and CDR2 are SGHDN and FVKESK. The germline V and J ends were trimmed by 6 bases and 0 bases, with 12 bases remaining between them. The CDR3 has 16 amino acids. In DNA form, the CDR3 reads TGTGCCAGCAGTCGGACTCGGCGCTCTGGGGCCAACGTCCTGACTTTC. As protein: CASSRTRRSGANVLTF.

V usage is TRBV5-4 and J usage is TRBJ2-2; a weak D match, TRBD2 (6 bases). Trimming pared 0 bases from V and 4 bases from J, leaving 10 bases between. Per the germline V gene, CDR1 is SGHNT and CDR2 is YYREEE (reference sequence). The CDR3 has 15 residues. The CDR3 nucleotides are TGTGCCAGCAGCTTGGAACTAGCCTCCACCGGGGAGCTGTTTTTT. Its translation is CASSLELASTGELFF. The entire variable domain, with the rest obtained from reference TRBV5-4 and TRBJ2-2, is as follows: ETGVTQSPTHLIKTRGQQVTLRCSSQSGHNTVSWYQQALGQGPQFIFQYYREEENGRGNFPPRFSGLQFPNYSSELNVNALELDDSALYLCASSLELASTGELFFGEGSRLTVL.